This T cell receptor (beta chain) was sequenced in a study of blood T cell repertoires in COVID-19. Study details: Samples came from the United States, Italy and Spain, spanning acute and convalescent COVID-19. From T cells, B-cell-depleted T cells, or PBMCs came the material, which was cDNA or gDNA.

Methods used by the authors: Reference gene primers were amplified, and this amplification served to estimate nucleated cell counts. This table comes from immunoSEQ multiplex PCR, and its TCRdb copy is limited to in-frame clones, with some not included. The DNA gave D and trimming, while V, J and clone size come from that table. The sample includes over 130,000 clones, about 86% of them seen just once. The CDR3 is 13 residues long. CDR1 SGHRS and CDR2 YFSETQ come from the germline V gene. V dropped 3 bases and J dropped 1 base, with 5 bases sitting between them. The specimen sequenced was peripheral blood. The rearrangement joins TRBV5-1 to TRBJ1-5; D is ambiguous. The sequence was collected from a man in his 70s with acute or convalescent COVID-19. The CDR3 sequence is CASSSGSNQPQHF. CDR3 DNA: TGCGCCAGCAGCTCGGGGAGCAATCAGCCCCAGCATTTT.